This TCR beta chain was obtained from a study of CD8+ T cells in alopecia areata. On the study more broadly: For 6 to 18 months, tofacitinib was taken, and 6 months off drug followed.

Extracted RNA was reverse transcribed, and the resulting cDNA served as sequencing template. The assay was immunoSEQ multiplex PCR, and TCRdb's table has in-frame clones only and misses some. The table records about 120,000 clones, roughly two fifths of them present only once. This clone was counted only a few times. Collection of lesional scalp punch biopsies and peripheral blood was performed in alopecia areata patients. The germline V and J ends were trimmed by 3 bases and 3 bases, with 15 bases remaining between them. The CDR3 has 15 residues. Germline V gene sequence: CDR1 KGHSH, CDR2 LQKENI. Sequencing was carried out using CD4+ T cells sorted from blood. This sequence originates from a human donor with alopecia areata. The chain is built from TRBV18 and TRBJ2-7; either TRBD1 or TRBD2 may fit D (6 bases each). This chain's CDR3 is CASSPKGGGFYEQYF. The CDR3 nucleotides read TGTGCCAGCTCACCGAAGGGGGGAGGTTTCTACGAGCAGTACTTC.